This T cell receptor (beta chain) was captured by sequencing in a study of cytomegalovirus exposure and HLA in healthy donors. On the study more broadly: A preliminary data release comprised roughly 85 million unique TCRs obtained from HLA-typed donors.

The germline gives CDR1 SGHTS, CDR2 YDEGEE. J lost 2 bases, V lost 4 bases, and 9 bases had no gene match. The CDR3 runs 16 residues. Primers included in the PCR were 60 Vbeta and 13 Jbeta primers. Measured with immunoSEQ multiplex PCR; TCRdb has only the in-frame clones, and not every one. The sample records more than 100,000 clones, 82% being singletons. V gene TRBV5-8 combines with J gene TRBJ2-7; TRBD1 agrees at 10 bases. The receptor was derived from a woman between 45 and 65 years old in good health and CMV-seropositive. Sequencing was performed on PBMCs. CDR3 coding DNA: TGTGCCAGCAGCCTTAACCCCGGGACAGGGGCCTACGAGCAGTACTTC. Translation: CASSLNPGTGAYEQYF.